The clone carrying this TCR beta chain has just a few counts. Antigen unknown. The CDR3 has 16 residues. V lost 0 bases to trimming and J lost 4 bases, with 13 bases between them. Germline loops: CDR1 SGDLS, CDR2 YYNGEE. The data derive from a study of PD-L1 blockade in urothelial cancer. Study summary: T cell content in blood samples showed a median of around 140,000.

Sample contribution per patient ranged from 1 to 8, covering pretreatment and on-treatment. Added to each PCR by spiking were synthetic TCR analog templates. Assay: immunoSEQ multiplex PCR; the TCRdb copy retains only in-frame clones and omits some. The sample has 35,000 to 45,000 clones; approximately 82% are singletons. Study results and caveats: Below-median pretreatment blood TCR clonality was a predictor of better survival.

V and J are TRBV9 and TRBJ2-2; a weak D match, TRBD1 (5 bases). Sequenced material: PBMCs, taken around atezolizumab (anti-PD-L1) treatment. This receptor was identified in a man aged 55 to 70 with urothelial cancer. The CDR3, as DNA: TGTGCCAGCAGCGTAGAAATGAAGGGGCCCACCGGGGAGCTGTTTTTT. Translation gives CASSVEMKGPTGELFF.